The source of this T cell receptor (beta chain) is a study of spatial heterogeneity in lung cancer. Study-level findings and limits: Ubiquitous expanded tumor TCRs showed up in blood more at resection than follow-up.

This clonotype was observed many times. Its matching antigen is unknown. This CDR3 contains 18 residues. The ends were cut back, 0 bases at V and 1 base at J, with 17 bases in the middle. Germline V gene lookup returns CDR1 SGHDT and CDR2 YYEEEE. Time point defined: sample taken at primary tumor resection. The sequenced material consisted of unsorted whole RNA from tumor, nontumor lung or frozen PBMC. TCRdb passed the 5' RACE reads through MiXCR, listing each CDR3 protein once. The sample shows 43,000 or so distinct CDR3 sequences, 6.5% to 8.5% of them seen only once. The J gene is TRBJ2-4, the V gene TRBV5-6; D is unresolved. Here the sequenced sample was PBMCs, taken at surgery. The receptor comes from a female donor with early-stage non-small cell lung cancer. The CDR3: CASSLALTAVWAKNIQYF. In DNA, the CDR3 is TGTGCCAGCAGCTTGGCCCTCACGGCAGTATGGGCCAAAAACATTCAGTACTTC.